A selection of T cell receptor beta chains follows, all from one sample in a study of T-cell reconstitution after alpha-beta-depleted transplantation in children. TCRdb reprocessed the PCR reads with MiXCR, giving one entry per CDR3 protein. The sample lists approximately 520,000 distinct CDR3 sequences; 10% to 12% were seen once. The material sequenced was PBMCs, mostly from graft donor cells, taken 180 days after TCRalphabeta/CD19-depleted stem cell transplant. Receptors originate from a female patient aged 2 to 10 who had a stem cell transplant for aplastic anemia, so the T cells may come from the graft donor. CDR3s include the opening cysteine and the closing phenylalanine or tryptophan. Fields, in order: clone size, D gene, J gene, CDR3 length, V gene, CDR3 protein, CDR3 DNA. D genes are given only for firm matches. Not every row has a clone size; where given, it reads once, few, many or a size class.

NA TRBD2 TRBJ2-2 15 TRBV7-2 CATRRASGSPGELFF TGTGCCACCCGAAGGGCTAGCGGGAGTCCCGGGGAGCTGTTTTTT
few NA TRBJ1-3 12 TRBV7-9 CASSSERGTIYF TGTGCCAGCAGCTCGGAGCGGGGCACCATATATTTT
few NA TRBJ1-3 17 TRBV27 CASSFKPGSPSGNTIYF TGTGCCAGCAGTTTCAAGCCAGGGTCCCCCTCTGGAAACACCATATATTTT
few TRBD2 TRBJ2-5 14 TRBV5-6 CASSLASGQETQYF TGTGCCAGCAGCTTGGCTAGCGGACAAGAGACCCAGTACTTC
NA TRBD1 TRBJ2-3 16 TRBV7-2 CASSFPGTGGRNTQYF TGTGCCAGCAGCTTTCCAGGGACAGGGGGCCGAAATACGCAGTATTTT
few TRBD1 TRBJ1-1 15 TRBV19 CASQIQGQTNTEAFF TGTGCCAGCCAAATCCAGGGACAGACTAACACTGAAGCTTTCTTT
few NA TRBJ1-1 11 TRBV5-1 CAYQRNTEAFF TGCGCCTACCAGCGGAACACTGAAGCTTTCTTT
many NA TRBJ2-1 13 TRBV20-1 CSAQRAGGNEQFF TGCAGTGCTCAAAGGGCCGGCGGGAATGAGCAGTTCTTC
many TRBD2 TRBJ2-5 15 TRBV27 CASSTPGLGGETQYF TGTGCCAGCAGTACCCCGGGACTAGGAGGAGAGACCCAGTACTTC
NA NA TRBJ2-7 15 TRBV4-3 CASSQDPDYSYEQYF TGCGCCAGCAGCCAGGATCCTGACTACTCCTACGAGCAGTACTTC
NA NA TRBJ2-3 15 TRBV28 CASSHPGPSTDTQYF TGTGCCAGCAGCCACCCGGGTCCTAGCACAGATACGCAGTATTTT
many NA TRBJ2-1 16 TRBV5-4 CASSPSGSTVYNEQFF TGTGCCAGCAGCCCTTCGGGGAGTACGGTCTACAATGAGCAGTTCTTC
many NA TRBJ2-5 13 TRBV12-3/TRBV12-4 CASSFRGGETQYF TGTGCCAGCAGTTTCAGGGGAGGGGAGACCCAGTACTTC
few NA TRBJ1-4 17 TRBV4-3 CASSQDRARAPNEKLFF TGCGCCAGCAGCCAAGATCGGGCGAGGGCCCCTAATGAAAAACTGTTTTTT
many NA TRBJ2-3 15 TRBV29-1 CSVDGQESSTDTQYF TGCAGCGTTGATGGGCAGGAAAGTAGCACAGATACGCAGTATTTT
NA NA TRBJ2-3 14 TRBV7-2 CASSPAAGRDTQYF TGTGCCAGCAGCCCTGCTGCCGGGAGAGATACGCAGTATTTT
many TRBD1 TRBJ1-2 14 TRBV7-9 CASSGRTGGFSDTF TGTGCCAGCAGCGGGAGGACAGGGGGCTTCTCGGACACCTTC
NA NA TRBJ2-5 12 TRBV7-6 CASSFDQETQYF TGTGCCAGCAGCTTTGACCAAGAGACCCAGTACTTC
few TRBD2 TRBJ2-2 16 TRBV20-1 CSARRTSGAPTGELFF TGCAGTGCTAGGAGGACTAGCGGGGCTCCTACCGGGGAGCTGTTTTTT
NA NA TRBJ1-4 15 TRBV4-3 CASSQGTATNEKLFF TGCGCCAGCAGCCAAGGAACCGCAACTAATGAAAAACTGTTTTTT
few NA TRBJ1-4 13 TRBV20-1 CSAPWGANEKLFF TGCAGTGCCCCGTGGGGGGCTAATGAAAAACTGTTTTTT
many NA TRBJ2-2 14 TRBV29-1 CSVLPTRNTGELFF TGCAGCGTTCTTCCCACACGGAACACCGGGGAGCTGTTTTTT
many NA TRBJ1-1 11 TRBV12-3/TRBV12-4 CASSLTGEAFF TGTGCCAGCAGTTTGACGGGTGAAGCTTTCTTT
NA NA TRBJ1-5 16 TRBV7-2 CASSLVPAYSNQPQHF TGTGCCAGCAGCTTAGTGCCAGCTTATAGCAATCAGCCCCAGCATTTT
few TRBD2 TRBJ2-1 14 TRBV29-1 CSVELAGVGYGQFF TGCAGCGTTGAACTAGCGGGAGTGGGTTACGGGCAGTTCTTC
NA TRBD2 TRBJ2-3 15 TRBV5-1 CASSLTSGRGDTQYF TGCGCCAGCAGCTTGACTAGCGGGAGAGGAGATACGCAGTATTTT
many TRBD2 TRBJ2-3 12 TRBV25-1 CASKLAGGPQYF TGTGCCAGCAAACTAGCGGGAGGGCCGCAGTATTTT
many TRBD1 TRBJ2-2 14 TRBV12-3/TRBV12-4 CASSLTGGFGELFF TGTGCCAGCAGTTTAACAGGGGGCTTCGGGGAGCTGTTTTTT
NA NA TRBJ1-1 15 TRBV7-9 CASSLRGRMNTEAFF TGTGCCAGCAGCTTAAGGGGCAGAATGAACACTGAAGCTTTCTTT
NA NA TRBJ1-3 16 TRBV7-2 CASSLGRWISGNTIYF TGTGCCAGCAGCTTAGGCAGGTGGATCTCTGGAAACACCATATATTTT
many NA TRBJ1-5 14 TRBV20-1 CSALSGAGNQPQHF TGCAGTGCCCTATCAGGGGCTGGCAATCAGCCCCAGCATTTT
few NA TRBJ1-1 15 TRBV29-1 CSVEKTGNEGTEAFF TGCAGCGTTGAGAAGACAGGAAACGAGGGCACTGAAGCTTTCTTT
NA NA TRBJ1-6 15 TRBV20-1 CSASRGPLDNSPLHF TGCAGTGCTAGTCGCGGTCCTCTGGATAATTCACCCCTCCACTTT
many NA TRBJ2-5 14 TRBV29-1 CSVEDPAREETQYF TGCAGCGTTGAAGATCCGGCCAGGGAAGAGACCCAGTACTTC
NA NA TRBJ2-1 14 TRBV7-8 CASSLGHLYNEQFF TGTGCCAGCAGCTTGGGACACCTTTACAATGAGCAGTTCTTC
NA TRBD2 TRBJ2-5 18 TRBV27 CASSRQPGLAGGKETQYF TGTGCCAGCAGTCGACAGCCGGGACTAGCGGGAGGTAAAGAGACCCAGTACTTC
NA TRBD2 TRBJ2-3 16 TRBV7-9 CASSQILAGATDTQYF TGTGCCAGCAGCCAGATACTAGCGGGAGCCACAGATACGCAGTATTTT
NA TRBD1 TRBJ2-2 15 TRBV20-1 CSAPDRGSGTGELFF TGCAGTGCTCCTGACAGGGGCTCCGGCACCGGGGAGCTGTTTTTT
many TRBD2 TRBJ2-7 18 TRBV6-5 CASNTLFAAASGSHEQYF TGTGCCAGCAATACTTTGTTCGCAGCGGCTAGCGGGAGCCACGAGCAGTACTTC